The 9 T cell receptor beta chains reported below all come from one sample, sequenced in a study of blood T cell repertoires in COVID-19. Only in-frame clones appear in the TCRdb table, and some are missing; sequencing was by immunoSEQ multiplex PCR. The sample lists about 230,000 clones, roughly 86% occurring once. Sequenced material: PBMCs or T cells enriched from blood (not recorded which). The receptors come from a woman younger than 45 with acute COVID-19.

The chain is built from TRBV9 and TRBJ1-5, with TRBD1 as a possible D gene (5 bases). The CDR3 sequence is 15 residues long. The V and J ends lost 0 bases and 3 bases respectively, with 10 bases between them. Germline CDR1 SGDLS, CDR2 YYNGEE. CDR3 nucleotides: TGTGCCAGCAGCGTAGATTCAGGGTACAATCAGCCCCAGCATTTT. It codes for CASSVDSGYNQPQHF.

The V and J genes are TRBV6-5 and TRBJ1-2, with D perhaps matching TRBD1 (6 bases). The germline CDR1 and CDR2 sequences are MNHEY and SVGAGI. Trimming cost V 6 bases and J 4 bases, with 18 bases left between them. This CDR3 region has 15 residues. CDR3 in DNA: TGTGCCAGCAGCTACGACCTCTCAGGGGTCTATGGCTACACCTTC. It yields the protein CASSYDLSGVYGYTF.

The chain uses TRBV10-3 and TRBJ1-2, with 8 bases aligning to TRBD1. The CDR3 loop spans 13 amino acids. After removal of 0 bases from V and 6 bases from J, the junction contained 0 bases not matched to a gene. Germline lookup yields CDR1 ENHRY and CDR2 SYGVKD. Written as DNA, the CDR3 is TGTGCCATCAGTGAGTCGGACAGGGATGGCTACACCTTC. This translates into CAISESDRDGYTF.

This clone was counted a few times. The J gene is TRBJ1-5, the V gene TRBV6-1; TRBD1 is a possible D gene (5 bases). This CDR3 is 19 amino acids long. Germline V gene data show CDR1 as MNHNS and CDR2 as SASEGT. V was shortened by 2 bases and J by 2 bases, with 22 bases between the two germline ends. CDR3 sequence reads: CASSENRRTGVYGNQPQHF. In DNA form, the CDR3 reads TGTGCCAGCAGTGAAAATCGAAGGACGGGGGTGTACGGCAATCAGCCCCAGCATTTT.

This clone has just one count. The chain couples TRBV18 to TRBJ2-1; D gene ambiguous. Germline CDR1 KGHSH, CDR2 LQKENI. The CDR3 is 14 amino acids. Trimming took 6 bases from V and 5 from J, leaving 14 bases between them. CDR3 DNA sequence: TGTGCCAGCTCCCCCCTAGTGAGTAACAATGAGCAGTTCTTC. Translated: CASSPLVSNNEQFF.

The chain combines TRBV5-4 with TRBJ1-2; a weak D match, TRBD1 (6 bases). This CDR3 contains 17 residues. Germline lookup yields CDR1 SGHNT and CDR2 YYREEE (reference sequence). V lost 7 bases, J lost 8 bases, and 30 bases lay in between. The DNA of the CDR3 is TGTGCCAGCTTTAACCTGACAGGCCCCCAGGTGACTCGGGGCTACACCTTC. Its protein product is CASFNLTGPQVTRGYTF.

The chain joins TRBV12-3 or TRBV12-4 to TRBJ2-3; weak D call: TRBD2 (5 bases). This CDR3 spans 11 amino acids. Trimming removed 6 bases from V and 6 bases from J, with 7 bases in between. CDR3 bases: TGTGCCAGCAGGGAGGAGGATACGCAGTATTTT. Amino acid sequence: CASREEDTQYF.

The chain uses TRBV5-1 and TRBJ1-3; 9 bases align to TRBD1. V gave up 0 bases and J gave up 4 bases; unmatched junction bases: 5. This CDR3 has 16 residues. From germline, CDR1 is SGHRS and CDR2 YFSETQ. The CDR3 sequence is CASSLENRGQGNTIYF. In DNA form, the CDR3 reads TGCGCCAGCAGCTTGGAAAACAGGGGGCAAGGAAACACCATATATTTT.

The chain uses TRBV5-1 and TRBJ1-2, with a tentative D call TRBD1 (5 bases). V gave up 2 bases and J gave up 4 bases, with 15 bases separating them. The CDR3 has 15 amino acids. CDR1 is SGHRS and CDR2 is YFSETQ in the germline V gene. CDR3 in DNA: TGCGCCAGCAGCTTAGAGGCGCCAGGGTTCTATGGCTACACCTTC. This encodes CASSLEAPGFYGYTF.